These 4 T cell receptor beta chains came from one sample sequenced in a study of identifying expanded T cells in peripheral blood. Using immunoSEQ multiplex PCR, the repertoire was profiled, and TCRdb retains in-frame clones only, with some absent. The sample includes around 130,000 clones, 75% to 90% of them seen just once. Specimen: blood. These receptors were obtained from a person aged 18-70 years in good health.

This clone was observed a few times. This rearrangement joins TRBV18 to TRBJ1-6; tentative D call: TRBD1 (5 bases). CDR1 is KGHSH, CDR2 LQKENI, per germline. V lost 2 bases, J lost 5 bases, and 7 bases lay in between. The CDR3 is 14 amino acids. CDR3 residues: CASSPDSNNSPLHF. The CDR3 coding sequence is TGTGCCAGCTCACCAGACAGCAATAATTCACCCCTCCACTTT. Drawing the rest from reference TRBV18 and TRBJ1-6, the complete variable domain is NAGVMQNPRHLVRRRGQEARLRCSPMKGHSHVYWYRQLPEEGLKFMVYLQKENIIDESGMPKERFSAEFPKEGPSILRIQQVVRGDSAAYFCASSPDSNNSPLHFGNGTRLTVT.

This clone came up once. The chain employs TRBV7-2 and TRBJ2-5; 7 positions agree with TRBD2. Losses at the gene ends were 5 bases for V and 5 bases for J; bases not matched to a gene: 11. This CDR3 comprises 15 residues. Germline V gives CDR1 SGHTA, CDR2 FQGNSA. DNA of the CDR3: TGTGCCAGCAGCCCCGGGACTACCAGGCCTGAGACCCAGTACTTC. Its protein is CASSPGTTRPETQYF. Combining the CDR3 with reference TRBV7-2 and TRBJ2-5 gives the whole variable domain GAGVSQSPSNKVTEKGKDVELRCDPISGHTALYWYRQSLGQGLEFLIYFQGNSAPDKSGLPSDRFSAERTGGSVSTLTIQRTQQEDSAVYLCASSPGTTRPETQYFGPGTRLLVL.

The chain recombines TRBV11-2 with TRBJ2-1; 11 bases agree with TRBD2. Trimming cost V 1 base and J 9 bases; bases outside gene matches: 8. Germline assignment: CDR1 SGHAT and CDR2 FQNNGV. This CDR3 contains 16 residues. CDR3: CASSLVTSGSGSEQFF. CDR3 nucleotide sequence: TGTGCCAGCAGCTTAGTAACTAGCGGGAGCGGTTCTGAGCAGTTCTTC.

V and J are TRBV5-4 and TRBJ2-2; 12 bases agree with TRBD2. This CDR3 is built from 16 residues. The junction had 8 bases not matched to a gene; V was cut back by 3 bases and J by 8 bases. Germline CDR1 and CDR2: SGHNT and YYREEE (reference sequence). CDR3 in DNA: TGTGCCAGCAGCTCCGGGACTAGCGGGCGAGGAGGGGAGCTGTTTTTT. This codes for CASSSGTSGRGGELFF. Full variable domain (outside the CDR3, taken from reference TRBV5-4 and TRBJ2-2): ETGVTQSPTHLIKTRGQQVTLRCSSQSGHNTVSWYQQALGQGPQFIFQYYREEENGRGNFPPRFSGLQFPNYSSELNVNALELDDSALYLCASSSGTSGRGGELFFGEGSRLTVL.